These 4 T cell receptor beta chains originate from one sample sequenced in a study of shared clonotypes between healthy human individuals. Sequenced by immunoSEQ multiplex PCR; TCRdb stores in-frame clones only, minus some. In the table there are just over 2,000,000 clones, about 95% of which are singletons. The naive CD8 population came from CD45RO-negative cells selected for CCR7, without terminally differentiated effector memory CD45RA+ cells. Sequenced material: naive CD8+ T cells sorted from blood. The receptors here all came from a man aged 18 to 29 in good health.

V is TRBV10-2 and J is TRBJ2-3, with TRBD2 identical over 8 bases. The length of the CDR3 is 17 residues. The germline V gene encodes CDR1 WSHSY and CDR2 SAAADI. The trim removed 3 bases at V and 0 bases at J, leaving 8 bases unmatched. The CDR3 DNA sequence: TGCGCCAGCAGTGATGGGACTAGGGCCCCTAGCACAGATACGCAGTATTTT. Amino acids: CASSDGTRAPSTDTQYF.

The chain has TRBV28 and TRBJ1-1; D is undetermined. Germline CDR1 is MDHEN and CDR2 is SYDVKM. The V end was cut by 6 bases, the J end by 0 bases, with 11 bases between. The CDR3 has 14 residues. This chain's CDR3 is CASSSALVNTEAFF. The CDR3 DNA is TGTGCCAGCAGCTCAGCTCTAGTGAACACTGAAGCTTTCTTT.

This sequence joins TRBV7-9 and TRBJ2-1; D gene unclear. Trimming took off 6 bases at V and 4 bases at J, with 13 bases between the two ends. The germline V gene encodes CDR1 SEHNR and CDR2 FQNEAQ (reference sequence). CDR3 length equals 14 residues. CDR3 loop: CASSSKVGYNEQFF. CDR3 coding DNA: TGTGCCAGCAGTTCGAAGGTGGGGTACAATGAGCAGTTCTTC.

Here the CDR3 reads CASRGSDRTYNEQFF. The CDR3 DNA is TGCGCCAGCAGGGGTAGTGACAGGACCTACAATGAGCAGTTCTTC. The chain couples TRBV5-1 to TRBJ2-1; TRBD1 is a possible D gene (6 bases). CDR1 SGHRS and CDR2 YFSETQ come from the germline V gene. CDR3 length: 15 residues. V was cut by 5 bases and J by 2 bases, with 14 bases left in between.